The 27 T cell receptor beta chains below all came from one sample that was sequenced in a study of T cell responses to AZD1222 COVID-19 vaccine. Profiling relied on immunoSEQ multiplex PCR, and the TCRdb table lists in-frame clones only, not all of them. The table shows over 60,000 clones, with less than 85% occurring only once. Sequencing used peripheral blood, obtained on day 0 of MenACWY control vaccination. Source of these receptors: an adult in good health.

The genes are TRBV7-2 and TRBJ1-2; TRBD1 aligns across 12 bases. Germline CDR1 is SGHTA and CDR2 is FQGNSA. The CDR3 contains 18 residues. V was clipped by 3 bases and J by 3 bases; unmatched bases: 11. CDR3 DNA: TGTGCCAGCAGCTTCCAAAGGGGGACAGGGGGCTTTTACTATGGCTACACCTTC. Its protein product is CASSFQRGTGGFYYGYTF.

The J gene is TRBJ1-6, the V gene TRBV6-5; possibly TRBD1 for D (6 bases). The CDR3 totals 13 residues. Germline V CDR1 and CDR2: MNHEY, SVGAGI. Trimming shortened V by 4 bases and J by 7 bases, and 8 bases separated the two germline ends. The chain's CDR3 is CASSWGANSPLHF. The CDR3 DNA is TGTGCCAGCAGTTGGGGGGCAAATTCACCCCTCCACTTT.

This clone was found once. The V call is TRBV13, the J call TRBJ2-7; TRBD1 matches 8 bases. Per the germline V gene, CDR1 is PRHDT and CDR2 is FYEKMQ (reference sequence). The CDR3 has 14 amino acids. The V gene end was trimmed by 6 bases and the J gene end by 3 bases; junction bases not matched to a gene: 7. CDR3 nucleotide sequence: TGTGCCAGCAGTTCCACCGACAGGGGCTACGAGCAGTACTTC. It yields the protein CASSSTDRGYEQYF.

The chain employs TRBV2 and TRBJ1-1; D unresolved. The germline gives CDR1 SNHLY, CDR2 FYNNEI. The CDR3 spans 11 residues. V was shortened by 6 bases and J by 9 bases, with 11 bases between the two germline ends. The CDR3 region has the DNA TGTGCCAGCAGAACCAGGTCAAAAGCTTTCTTT. Translated, it gives CASRTRSKAFF.

V and J are TRBV7-2 and TRBJ2-7; D is unresolved. CDR1 and CDR2 from the germline V gene are SGHTA and FQGNSA. The ends were cut back, 1 base at V and 5 bases at J, with 9 bases in the middle. The CDR3 loop spans 13 amino acids. The CDR3 sequence: CASSLVHRDEQYF. CDR3 nucleotides: TGTGCCAGCAGCTTAGTCCACCGAGACGAGCAGTACTTC.

The CDR3 DNA sequence: TGTGCCAGCAGTTCGCCGGACAGTAGCTCCTACAATGAGCAGTTCTTC. Amino acid sequence: CASSSPDSSSYNEQFF. The chain joins TRBV28 to TRBJ2-1, with a possible D match to TRBD1 (6 bases). Germline-derived CDR1 and CDR2 are MDHEN and SYDVKM. The CDR3 contains 16 residues. V was cut by 4 bases and J by 0 bases, with 13 bases left in between. The complete variable domain, with remaining parts taken from reference TRBV28 and TRBJ2-1, reads DVKVTQSSRYLVKRTGEKVFLECVQDMDHENMFWYRQDPGLGLRLIYFSYDVKMKEKGDIPEGYSVSREKKERFSLILESASTNQTSMYLCASSSPDSSSYNEQFFGPGTRLTVL.

The rearrangement links TRBV19 to TRBJ1-4; weak D call: TRBD1 (5 bases). CDR1 is LNHDA, CDR2 SQIVND, per germline (reference sequence). The V gene lost 11 bases and the J gene lost 0 bases, with 10 bases spanning the gap. The CDR3 covers 13 residues. The CDR3 sequence: CASSTATNEKLFF. The CDR3 DNA reads TGTGCCTCTTCGACAGCAACTAATGAAAAACTGTTTTTT.

The rearrangement uses TRBV7-3 and TRBJ1-4; possibly TRBD1 for D (5 bases). Trimming removed 1 base from V and 0 bases from J, with 12 bases in between. Germline-derived CDR1 and CDR2 are SGHTA and FQGTGA. The CDR3 has 17 residues. CDR3 amino acids: CASSLRGEGATNEKLFF. The DNA for the CDR3 is TGTGCCAGCAGCTTAAGGGGGGAAGGAGCAACTAATGAAAAACTGTTTTTT.

The chain links TRBV6-5 to TRBJ1-5; 7 nucleotides line up with TRBD1. The J segment lost 1 base and the V segment lost 5 bases, leaving 5 bases of the junction unmatched. The CDR3 is made up of 15 amino acids. CDR1 is MNHEY and CDR2 is SVGAGI in the germline V gene. The chain's CDR3 is CASSQYRGSNQPQHF. The DNA of the CDR3 is TGTGCCAGCAGTCAATACAGGGGCAGCAATCAGCCCCAGCATTTT.

The rearrangement uses TRBV4-2 and TRBJ2-7; 7 bases match TRBD2. Trimming removed 1 base from V and 4 bases from J; junction bases left unmatched: 10. Germline V gene data show CDR1 as LGHNA and CDR2 as YNFKEQ. CDR3 length: 16 residues. CDR3 sequence reads: CASSQAPPSGDYEQYF. The DNA for the CDR3 is TGTGCCAGCAGCCAAGCCCCCCCTAGCGGAGATTACGAGCAGTACTTC.

The chain recombines TRBV19 with TRBJ1-5; 9 nucleotides agree with TRBD1. CDR3 size: 13 residues. Germline V gene sequence: CDR1 LNHDA, CDR2 SQIVND (reference sequence). The J segment lost 7 bases and the V segment lost 7 bases, leaving 5 bases of the junction unmatched. In DNA, the CDR3 is TGTGCCAGTACCGACAGGGGGACCCAGCCCCAGCATTTT. This translates into CASTDRGTQPQHF.

The chain joins TRBV19 to TRBJ1-5; D is uncertain. Germline V CDR1 and CDR2: LNHDA, SQIVND (reference sequence). The CDR3 runs 14 residues. V was pared by 3 bases and J by 5 bases, with 11 bases between. CDR3 bases: TGTGCCAGTAGTATCCTCGAAAGTTATCAGCCCCAGCATTTT. It yields the protein CASSILESYQPQHF.

V is TRBV19 and J is TRBJ1-1; possible D gene TRBD1, 5 bases. The germline V and J ends were trimmed by 4 bases and 2 bases, with 17 bases remaining between them. The germline V gene encodes CDR1 LNHDA and CDR2 SQIVND (reference sequence). The CDR3 runs to 16 residues. This chain's CDR3 is CASSKGFRTTNTEAFF. DNA for the CDR3: TGTGCCAGTAGTAAGGGGTTTCGGACCACTAACACTGAAGCTTTCTTT. The full variable domain, with the rest looked up from reference TRBV19 and TRBJ1-1, is DGGITQSPKYLFRKEGQNVTLSCEQNLNHDAMYWYRQDPGQGLRLIYYSQIVNDFQKGDIAEGYSVSREKKESFPLTVTSAQKNPTAFYLCASSKGFRTTNTEAFFGQGTRLTVV.

This chain uses TRBV29-1 with TRBJ1-3, with D possibly TRBD1 on 5 matching bases. In germline, CDR1 is SQVTM, CDR2 ANQGSEA. The V gene lost 4 bases and the J gene lost 2 bases, with 12 bases spanning the gap. This CDR3 is built from 14 residues. The CDR3 DNA reads as TGCAGCGTTGTATCAGGGAGAACTGGAAACACCATATATTTT. Protein product: CSVVSGRTGNTIYF.

The chain carries TRBV24-1 and TRBJ2-3; possibly TRBD2 for D (7 bases). Germline CDR1 reads KGHDR; CDR2 reads SFDVKD. V lost 1 base to trimming and J lost 5 bases, with 15 bases between them. The CDR3 runs to 16 residues. CDR3 in DNA: TGTGCCACCAGTGATTTCAGGCAAGGGGGGGAAGATACGCAGTATTTT. This sequence encodes CATSDFRQGGEDTQYF.

This clone was seen just once. The chain combines TRBV4-3 with TRBJ2-1; possible D gene TRBD2, 6 bases. The CDR3 totals 16 residues. The V end lost 1 base, the J end lost 2 bases, and 12 bases lay between the germline ends. Germline values: CDR1 LGHNA, CDR2 YSLEER. Here the CDR3 DNA reads TGCGCCAGCAGCCAAGGCTCCGGGACTGCCTACAATGAGCAGTTCTTC. Translated, it gives CASSQGSGTAYNEQFF.

This chain links TRBV10-2 with TRBJ2-1, with 9 bases aligning to TRBD2. V was pared by 7 bases and J by 8 bases, with 18 bases of the junction left unmatched. This CDR3 comprises 17 residues. Germline-derived CDR1 and CDR2 are WSHSY and SAAADI. In DNA, the CDR3 is TGCGCCAGCATGAACGCAACTAGCGGGCGATATAACTATGAGCAGTTCTTC. Its translation: CASMNATSGRYNYEQFF.

The genes are TRBV27 and TRBJ1-1; unclear D gene. This CDR3 has 15 residues. The ends were cut back, 2 bases at V and 10 bases at J, with 20 bases in the middle. Germline-derived CDR1 and CDR2 are MNHEY and SMNVEV (reference sequence). In DNA, the CDR3 is TGTGCCAGCAGTTTAAAGGCGACTGCGGTGGGCAGAGCTTTCTTT. It is translated as CASSLKATAVGRAFF.

The chain is built from TRBV6-5 and TRBJ1-2; D gene unclear. The length of the CDR3 is 14 residues. V lost 5 bases to trimming and J lost 0 bases, with 10 bases between them. Per germline, CDR1 MNHEY and CDR2 SVGAGI. CDR3 in amino acids: CASSPGTANYGYTF. CDR3 nucleotide sequence: TGTGCCAGCAGTCCGGGTACAGCTAACTATGGCTACACCTTC.

The J gene is TRBJ2-1, the V gene TRBV5-1, with TRBD1 matching over 7 bases. CDR3 length: 15 amino acids. V lost 5 bases and J lost 8; bases outside the gene matches: 13. The germline V gene encodes CDR1 SGHRS and CDR2 YFSETQ. The DNA for the CDR3 is TGCGCCAGCAGAAGAGGACAGGTCGAAATCGATGAGCAGTTCTTC. It specifies CASRRGQVEIDEQFF.

This chain uses TRBV2 with TRBJ1-2; 8 positions match TRBD1. The V gene's germline CDR1 is SNHLY and CDR2 FYNNEI. This CDR3 is 14 amino acids long. V gave up 6 bases and J gave up 5 bases; unmatched junction bases: 8. CDR3: CASRAGTGEYGYTF. The DNA of the CDR3 is TGTGCCAGCAGAGCCGGGACAGGAGAATATGGCTACACCTTC.

The rearrangement uses TRBV4-2 and TRBJ1-1, with D perhaps matching TRBD1 (6 bases). Trimming removed 2 bases from V and 1 base from J, with 11 bases in between. This CDR3 is built from 15 residues. Germline-derived CDR1 and CDR2 are LGHNA and YNFKEQ. The CDR3 reads CASSQRQGGNTEAFF. CDR3 coding DNA: TGTGCCAGCAGCCAACGTCAAGGGGGGAACACTGAAGCTTTCTTT.

This clone was counted only a few times. V gene TRBV29-1 combines with J gene TRBJ2-3; the match to TRBD2 covers 12 bases. CDR3 size: 16 residues. V lost 1 base and J lost 8; bases outside the gene matches: 10. Germline CDR1 SQVTM, CDR2 ANQGSEA. CDR3 coding DNA: TGCAGCGTTGAAGGCCATCGACTAGCGGGAGAGTCTACGCAGTATTTT. Its translation is CSVEGHRLAGESTQYF.

The chain is built from TRBV7-9 and TRBJ2-2; no clear D. Germline loops: CDR1 SEHNR, CDR2 FQNEAQ (reference sequence). V lost 1 base to trimming and J lost 10 bases, with 4 bases between them. CDR3 size: 11 residues. Here the CDR3 DNA reads TGTGCCAGCAGCTTAGAGAAGGAGCTGTTTTTT. Its protein product is CASSLEKELFF.

V gene TRBV11-2 combines with J gene TRBJ2-5; 13 bases match TRBD2. The CDR3 extends over 16 amino acids. After removal of 5 bases from V and 2 bases from J, the junction contained 5 bases not matched to a gene. CDR1 and CDR2 (germline): SGHAT, FQNNGV. The chain's CDR3 is CASSLGTSGAQETQYF. The CDR3 nucleotides read TGTGCCAGCAGCCTTGGGACTAGCGGGGCACAAGAGACCCAGTACTTC. Using reference TRBV11-2 and TRBJ2-5 for the parts outside the CDR3, the full variable domain is EAGVAQSPRYKIIEKRQSVAFWCNPISGHATLYWYQQILGQGPKLLIQFQNNGVVDDSQLPKDRFSAERLKGVDSTLKIQPAKLEDSAVYLCASSLGTSGAQETQYFGPGTRLLVL.

This clone was counted once. This chain links TRBV7-3 with TRBJ2-3, with D unresolved. V was shortened by 5 bases and J by 4 bases, with 19 bases between the two germline ends. CDR3 length: 16 residues. Germline CDR1 is SGHTA and CDR2 is FQGTGA. The CDR3 DNA reads TGTGCCAGCAGCCCAAGATTTACCTCTCGGGCAGATACGCAGTATTTT. Protein sequence: CASSPRFTSRADTQYF.

The V and J genes are TRBV19 and TRBJ1-4, with D hard to call. The CDR3 contains 13 residues. V lost 10 bases and J 5 bases, leaving 14 bases between the germline ends. Germline V CDR1 and CDR2: LNHDA, SQIVND (reference sequence). The CDR3 coding sequence is TGTGCCACCTCCGGCCTCGGGAATGAAAAACTGTTTTTT. The encoded protein is CATSGLGNEKLFF.